The next 11 T cell receptor beta chains were all read from a single sample in a study of CD8+CD57+ T cells in acquired aplastic anemia. The use of genomic DNA as template underpinned the TCR beta VDJ and CDR3 profiling. One entry per CDR3 protein results from TCRdb running MiXCR on the reads. Of some 150,000 distinct CDR3 sequences in the sample, about 70% were seen once. The sequenced patients had an expansion of CD8+CD57+ cells seen by flow cytometry. Sequencing was carried out using sorted CD4+, CD8+, or CD8+CD57+ T cells (not recorded which) from PBMCs. Receptors originate from a human donor with aplastic anemia.

This clonotype was observed a handful of times. This chain links TRBV15 with TRBJ1-2; no clear D. The CDR3 consists of 14 residues. CDR1 is LNHNV, CDR2 YYDKDF, per germline (reference sequence). Trimming took off 5 bases at V and 4 bases at J, with 14 bases between the two ends. This CDR3 is CATSSPRYSYGYTF. CDR3 DNA: TGTGCCACCAGCTCACCCCGGTACAGCTATGGCTACACCTTC.

The chain has TRBV20-1 and TRBJ2-3; 8 nucleotides agree with TRBD2. Unmatched junction bases numbered 12, after V lost 6 bases and J lost 4 bases. Germline CDR1 is DFQATT and CDR2 is SNEGSKA (reference sequence). CDR3 size: 15 residues. The CDR3 nucleotides are TGCAGTGCGAAGACCGGGGGGGGTCTCGCAGATACGCAGTATTTT. Its protein is CSAKTGGGLADTQYF.

The chain recombines TRBV24-1 with TRBJ2-7, with D tentatively TRBD2 (6 bases). Germline CDR1 KGHDR, CDR2 SFDVKD. This CDR3 spans 15 amino acids. V lost 4 bases and J lost 10, with 22 bases in between. CDR3 in DNA: TGTGCCACCAGTGAAACAGGAGGCGGGACCTACTATCAGTACTTC. Protein product: CATSETGGGTYYQYF.

The chain links TRBV5-1 to TRBJ2-1, with 12 bases fitting TRBD2. V lost 3 bases to trimming and J lost 6 bases; unmatched junction nucleotides: 10. This CDR3 has 17 amino acids. Germline values: CDR1 SGHRS, CDR2 YFSETQ. The CDR3: CASSSDVLAGGGNEQFF. CDR3 coding DNA: TGCGCCAGCAGCTCCGATGTACTAGCGGGAGGAGGCAATGAGCAGTTCTTC. The full variable domain, in which reference TRBV5-1 and TRBJ2-1 provide the parts outside the CDR3, is KAGVTQTPRYLIKTRGQQVTLSCSPISGHRSVSWYQQTPGQGLQFLFEYFSETQRNKGNFPGRFSGRQFSNSRSEMNVSTLELGDSALYLCASSSDVLAGGGNEQFFGPGTRLTVL.

The V call is TRBV2, the J call TRBJ2-7, with D maybe TRBD1 (6 bases). CDR1 and CDR2 from the germline V gene are SNHLY and FYNNEI. Trimming removed 7 bases at V and 0 bases at J, with 19 bases between. The length of the CDR3 is 16 residues. The DNA of the CDR3 is TGTGCCAGCATGAGCCCGAACAGGGCAAGCTCCTACGAGCAGTACTTC. Protein sequence: CASMSPNRASSYEQYF.

This chain's CDR3 is CAISGGTEAFF. In DNA, the CDR3 is TGTGCCATCAGTGGGGGGACTGAAGCTTTCTTT. This chain joins TRBV10-3 and TRBJ1-1; D is possibly TRBD1 (5 bases). CDR1 ENHRY and CDR2 SYGVKD come from the germline V gene. V lost 4 bases, J lost 5 bases, and 5 bases lay in between. This CDR3 contains 11 residues.

This clonotype was detected once. The chain recombines TRBV9 with TRBJ2-7; perhaps TRBD1 as D (5 bases). The CDR3 is made up of 13 amino acids. The ends were cut back, 5 bases at V and 3 bases at J, with 12 bases in the middle. Germline assignment: CDR1 SGDLS and CDR2 YYNGEE. The CDR3 region has the DNA TGTGCCAGCAGAGGGGTCGGAGACTACGAGCAGTACTTC. Its protein product is CASRGVGDYEQYF.

The rearrangement links TRBV15 to TRBJ2-5; D is tentatively TRBD1 or TRBD2 (5 bases each). The CDR3 sequence is 14 residues long. Between the trimmed V and J ends, which lost 4 bases and 0 bases, there was a span of 9 bases. Germline lookup yields CDR1 LNHNV and CDR2 YYDKDF (reference sequence). CDR3 residues: CATSKPGHQETQYF. The DNA for the CDR3 is TGTGCCACCAGCAAACCGGGGCACCAAGAGACCCAGTACTTC.

The chain has TRBV29-1 and TRBJ2-1; 11 nucleotides line up with TRBD1. The CDR3 totals 13 residues. The V and J ends lost 3 bases and 9 bases, in that order; junction bases with no gene match: 4. Germline V lookup: CDR1 SQVTM, CDR2 ANQGSEA. The CDR3 region has the DNA TGCAGCGTTGATGGACAGGGGGCAGGTGAGCAGTTCTTC. Amino acids: CSVDGQGAGEQFF.

The V gene is TRBV20-1, the J gene TRBJ2-7; TRBD1 matches 9 bases. This CDR3 has 16 residues. Germline trimming cut 2 bases from V and 6 bases from J; bases unmatched to any gene: 14. Germline assignment: CDR1 DFQATT and CDR2 SNEGSKA (reference sequence). CDR3 in amino acids: CSARSDRDRVLFEQYF. For the CDR3, the DNA is TGCAGTGCTAGATCGGACCGGGACAGGGTCCTGTTCGAGCAGTACTTC.

This clonotype has just one count. The V and J genes are TRBV5-1 and TRBJ2-2, with 8 nucleotides matching TRBD2. Germline V gene sequence: CDR1 SGHRS, CDR2 YFSETQ. Trimming cost V 0 bases and J 3 bases; bases outside gene matches: 1. The CDR3 loop spans 15 amino acids. As DNA, the CDR3 is TGCGCCAGCAGCTTGGCCGGGAGGGACACCGGGGAGCTGTTTTTT. Translated: CASSLAGRDTGELFF.